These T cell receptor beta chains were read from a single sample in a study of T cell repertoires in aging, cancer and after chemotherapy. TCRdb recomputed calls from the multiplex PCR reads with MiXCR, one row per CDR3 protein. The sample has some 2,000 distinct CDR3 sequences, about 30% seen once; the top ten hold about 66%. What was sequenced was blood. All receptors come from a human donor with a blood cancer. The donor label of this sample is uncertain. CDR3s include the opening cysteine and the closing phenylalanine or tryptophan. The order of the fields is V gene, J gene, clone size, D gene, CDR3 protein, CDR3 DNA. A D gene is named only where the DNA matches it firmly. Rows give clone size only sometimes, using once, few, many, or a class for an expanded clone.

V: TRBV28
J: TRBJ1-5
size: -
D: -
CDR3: CASNPLGGGKQPQHF
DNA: TGTGCCAGCAATCCCCTGGGAGGGGGTAAACAGCCCCAGCATTTT

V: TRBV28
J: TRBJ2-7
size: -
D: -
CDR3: CASSFAERPYEQYF
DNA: TGTGCCAGCAGTTTCGCAGAACGGCCCTACGAGCAGTACTTC

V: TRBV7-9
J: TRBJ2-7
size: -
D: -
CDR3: CASSFGGGGTDPYEQYF
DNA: TGTGCCAGCAGCTTTGGCGGGGGTGGGACAGACCCCTACGAGCAGTACTTC

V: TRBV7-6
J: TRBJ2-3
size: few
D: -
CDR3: CASSSNREGTDTQYF
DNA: TGTGCCAGCAGCTCAAACAGGGAGGGCACAGATACGCAGTATTTT

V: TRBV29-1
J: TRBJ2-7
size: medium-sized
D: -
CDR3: CSVETLDGSYEQYF
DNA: TGCAGCGTTGAGACCCTTGACGGGTCCTACGAGCAGTACTTC

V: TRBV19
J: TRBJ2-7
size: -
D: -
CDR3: CVSRTSGSSAYEQYF
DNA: TGTGTTAGTAGAACCTCCGGTAGTTCGGCCTACGAGCAGTACTTC

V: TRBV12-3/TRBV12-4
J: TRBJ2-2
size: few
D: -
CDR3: CASSPVRGMGTGELFF
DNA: TGTGCCAGCAGCCCCGTTCGAGGGATGGGGACCGGGGAGCTGTTTTTT

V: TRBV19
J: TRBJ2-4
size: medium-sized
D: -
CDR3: CASTTSAPRGFQYF
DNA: TGTGCCAGTACGACCTCAGCCCCGAGGGGGTTTCAGTACTTC

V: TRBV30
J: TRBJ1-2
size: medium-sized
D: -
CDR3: CAWSVSRGADGYTF
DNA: TGTGCCTGGAGTGTCAGTAGGGGGGCTGATGGCTACACCTTC

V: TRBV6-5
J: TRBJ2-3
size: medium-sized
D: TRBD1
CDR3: CASSYMMGQGATQYF
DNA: TGTGCCAGCAGTTACATGATGGGACAGGGGGCAACGCAGTATTTT

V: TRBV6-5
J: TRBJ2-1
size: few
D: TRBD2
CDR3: CASTYAGGSSYNEQFF
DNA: TGTGCCAGCACCTACGCCGGGGGGAGCTCCTACAATGAGCAGTTCTTC

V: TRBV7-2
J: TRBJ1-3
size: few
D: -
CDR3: CASSPGAAGNTIYF
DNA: TGTGCCAGCAGCCCCGGGGCCGCTGGAAACACCATATATTTT

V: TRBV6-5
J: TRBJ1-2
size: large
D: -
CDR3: CASSYDGDYGYTF
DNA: TGTGCCAGCAGTTACGATGGGGACTATGGCTACACCTTC

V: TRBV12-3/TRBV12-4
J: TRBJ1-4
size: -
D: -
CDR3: CASSLASRREKLFF
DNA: TGTGCCAGCAGTTTAGCGTCCCGGAGAGAAAAACTGTTTTTT

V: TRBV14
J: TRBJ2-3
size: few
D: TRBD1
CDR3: CASSLGTGGVTDTQYF
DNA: TGTGCCAGCAGCCTTGGAACAGGGGGCGTCACAGATACGCAGTATTTT

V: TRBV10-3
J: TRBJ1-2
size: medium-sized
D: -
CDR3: CAISEGNYGYTF
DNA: TGTGCCATCAGTGAGGGGAACTATGGCTACACCTTC

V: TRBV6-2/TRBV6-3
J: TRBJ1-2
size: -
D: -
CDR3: CASRPSDSNYGYTF
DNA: TGTGCCAGCAGACCCTCCGACAGCAACTATGGCTACACCTTC

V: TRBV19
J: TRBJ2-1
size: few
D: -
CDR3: CATKRTPGHNEQFF
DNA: TGTGCCACAAAGAGGACCCCCGGCCACAATGAGCAGTTCTTC

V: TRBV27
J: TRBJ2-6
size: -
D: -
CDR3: CASTLSGANVLTF
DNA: TGTGCCAGCACCCTCTCTGGGGCCAACGTCCTGACTTTC

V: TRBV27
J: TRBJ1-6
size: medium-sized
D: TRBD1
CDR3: CASSTPTGGYSPLHF
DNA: TGTGCCAGCAGTACTCCGACAGGGGGTTATTCACCCCTCCACTTT

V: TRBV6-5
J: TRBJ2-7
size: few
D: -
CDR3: CASSQGKGYEQYF
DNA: TGTGCCAGCTCTCAGGGGAAGGGCTACGAGCAGTACTTC

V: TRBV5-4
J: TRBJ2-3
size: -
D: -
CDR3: CASSNTYLDTQYF
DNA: TGTGCCAGCAGTAACACCTATTTAGATACGCAGTATTTT

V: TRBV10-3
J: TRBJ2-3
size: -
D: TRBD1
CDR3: CAIKGAFSTDTQYF
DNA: TGTGCCATCAAGGGGGCTTTTAGCACAGATACGCAGTATTTT

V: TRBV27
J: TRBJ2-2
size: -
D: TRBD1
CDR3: CASSGQGYTGELFF
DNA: TGTGCCAGTTCCGGACAGGGATACACCGGGGAGCTGTTTTTT

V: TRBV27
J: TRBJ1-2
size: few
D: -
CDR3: CASSFRVDLRASVPNGYTF
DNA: TGTGCCAGCAGTTTCCGCGTCGATCTTAGGGCGTCCGTTCCTAATGGCTACACCTTC

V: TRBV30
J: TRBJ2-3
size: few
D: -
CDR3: CAWSVGVSSGDTQYF
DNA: TGTGCCTGGAGTGTAGGGGTCAGTTCGGGAGATACGCAGTATTTT